This T cell receptor beta chain was sequenced for a study of regulatory T cells in long-lasting Graves disease. The authors built TCR beta libraries using iRepertoire HTBI primers and Arm-PCR of CDR3 regions. MiXCR was run by TCRdb on the multiplex PCR reads, yielding one entry per CDR3 protein. The sample lists 350,000 to 400,000 distinct CDR3 sequences; roughly 15% were seen once. This clonotype came up many times. The CDR3 totals 16 residues. Germline V gene lookup returns CDR1 DFQATT and CDR2 SNEGSKA (reference sequence). The ends were cut back, 7 bases at V and 4 bases at J, with 20 bases in the middle. Time point given: newly diagnosed GD, antithyroid drugs for less than 3 months. The authors made the TCR library using RNA they extracted from PBMCs.

This sequence joins TRBV20-1 and TRBJ2-6; tentative D call: TRBD2 (5 bases). Sequences were derived from peripheral blood mononuclear cells (PBMCs), sampled at new diagnosis, from a patient treated with antithyroid drugs. The receptor was derived from a female donor with Graves disease. CDR3 in amino acids: CSVIDPGIVGANVLTF. CDR3 DNA sequence: TGCAGTGTCATAGATCCGGGGATCGTCGGGGCCAACGTCCTGACTTTC.